This T cell receptor beta chain was retrieved from a study of control samples from healthy donors and cancer patients. A few counts support this clone. The CDR3 covers 13 residues. Germline lookup yields CDR1 SGHTA and CDR2 FQGTGA. Trimming pared 2 bases from V and 6 bases from J, leaving 11 bases between. The method was immunoSEQ multiplex PCR; TCRdb's version includes in-frame clones alone and lacks a portion of them. The sample holds about 170,000 clones, 75% to 95% seen once. The chain links TRBV7-3 to TRBJ2-7; no firm D call. The specimen sequenced was blood. This TCR came from a woman aged 25 to 39 in good health. The CDR3 loop is CASSLQVVGEQYF. The CDR3 DNA reads as TGTGCCAGCAGCTTACAAGTGGTCGGCGAGCAGTACTTC.